This entry describes one TCR beta chain. Its antigen is not known. The sample is drawn from a study of T cell repertoires in cytomegalovirus infection. As for the study in general: Selection of CMV epitopes for the study included recently identified HLA-C-restricted and well-studied HLA-B-restricted ones. TCR beta signatures that were public indicated CMV infection and matching HLA type.

Findings and limits, study-wide: Cumulative public TCR beta family frequency identified carriers of CMV plus the relevant HLA. The study found HLA-C-restricted CMV-specific TCR beta clonotypes dominating the ex vivo response.

Each CDR3 protein gets one entry after TCRdb re-called the reads with MiXCR. The table shows 350,000 to 400,000 distinct CDR3 sequences, with about 34% occurring only once. The CDR3 spans 14 residues. Trimming took off 3 bases at V and 6 bases at J, with 12 bases between the two ends. Per germline, CDR1 LNHDA and CDR2 SQIVND (reference sequence). Sequenced here: cultured PBMCs, sampled from culture after CMV antigen stimulation. The receptor was isolated from a human donor in good health (CMV status not recorded). Some clones in this sample may be carry-over from other donors' samples. The V call is TRBV19, the J call TRBJ2-1; no definite D call. The CDR3 DNA reads TGTGCCAGTAGTATCAACGTACGGAGCAATGAGCAGTTCTTC. Residues: CASSINVRSNEQFF. The variable domain in full, completed from reference TRBV19 and TRBJ2-1, reads DGGITQSPKYLFRKEGQNVTLSCEQNLNHDAMYWYRQDPGQGLRLIYYSQIVNDFQKGDIAEGYSVSREKKESFPLTVTSAQKNPTAFYLCASSINVRSNEQFFGPGTRLTVL.